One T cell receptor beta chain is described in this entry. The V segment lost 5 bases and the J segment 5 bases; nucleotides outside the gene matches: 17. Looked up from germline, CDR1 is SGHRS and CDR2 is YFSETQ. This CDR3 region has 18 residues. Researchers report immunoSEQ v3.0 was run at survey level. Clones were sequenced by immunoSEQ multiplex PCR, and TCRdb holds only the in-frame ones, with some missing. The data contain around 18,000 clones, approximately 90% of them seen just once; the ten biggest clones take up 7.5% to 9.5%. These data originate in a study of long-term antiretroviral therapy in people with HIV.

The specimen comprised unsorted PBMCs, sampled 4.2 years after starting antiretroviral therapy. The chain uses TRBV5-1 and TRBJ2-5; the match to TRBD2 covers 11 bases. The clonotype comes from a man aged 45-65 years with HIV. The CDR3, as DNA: TGCGCCAGCAGGTCCGGGACTAGCGGATACACGGCGGGGGAGACCCAGTACTTC. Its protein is CASRSGTSGYTAGETQYF.